A single T cell receptor beta chain is shown here with its context. The specificity of this receptor is unknown. Base qualities were left out, and no much larger clone turns up one base away. The data were taken from a study of blood T cell repertoires in COVID-19 (dated by TCRdb to 2018 to 2020). General notes on the study: Samples from collaborators originated in the United States, Italy and Spain and spanned both the acute and convalescent phases of COVID-19. The prospective study material was composed of cDNA or gDNA derived from T cells, B-cell-depleted T cells, or PBMCs. Subjects who had been exposed to COVID-19, were actively infected with it, or had recovered from it provided the deeply sampled blood TCRbeta repertoires that made up the dataset. The repertoires were released in a freely available public database meant as a resource for research on the immune response to SARS-CoV-2. The samples were drawn from two sources: the first 160 participants of the ongoing ImmuneRACE study, and 1,000 to 1,500 subjects contributed by 6 global collaborators. A de-identified subject ID, COVID-19 status, age in years and sex were almost always included in the sample metadata. Where HLA class I and class II types were available, the types were taken from metadata supplied by the sample provider, not from assay-based typing. General conclusions and limits of the study: The amount of clinical and demographic metadata varied by source and participant and was provided uncurated.

The V end loses 0 bases and the J end loses 1 base, and a stretch of 10 bases separates them. The CDR3, cysteine through phenylalanine, is 15 amino acids long. Left in the record is the CDR3 DNA by itself, 45 bases read in frame from the first base. CDR1 and CDR2 are drawn from the germline V gene: SGDLS, YYNGEE. TCRbeta CDR3 regions were amplified from genomic DNA by means of the immunoSEQ Assay, a bias-controlled multiplex PCR. The authors processed their data as follows. Nucleated cell counts per sample were estimated from amplification of reference gene primers within the assay. To quantify the absolute abundance of each unique TCRbeta CDR3 rearrangement, sequence reads were collapsed and filtered. For each sample, productive Simpson clonality was calculated as the square root of Simpson's diversity index over productive rearrangements. TCRdb mirrors the immuneACCESS table, restricted to in-frame sequences. Some clones are absent from its copies; in checked studies, under half trace to an unresolved V gene, and the reason for the others is unknown. For V, J and clone size, that table is used; D and trimming come from the DNA. Here the sample has approximately 70,000 clones; around 74% occur a single time. The ten largest account for about 5% of the sample.

Each collaborating institution followed its own protocols to collect whole blood in K2EDTA tubes. Collaborator samples were shipped for TCRbeta analysis as frozen whole blood, isolated PBMCs, or DNA extracted from either sample type. The sequence joins TRBV9 to TRBJ1-1, with TRBD1 as a weak D call on 5 bases. The source is a woman aged 80 or older with active or convalescent COVID-19. Input material: peripheral blood. The bases are TGTGCCAGCAGCGTAGAAGTGGGGGGGAACACTGAAGCTTTCTTT. This yields the protein CASSVEVGGNTEAFF.